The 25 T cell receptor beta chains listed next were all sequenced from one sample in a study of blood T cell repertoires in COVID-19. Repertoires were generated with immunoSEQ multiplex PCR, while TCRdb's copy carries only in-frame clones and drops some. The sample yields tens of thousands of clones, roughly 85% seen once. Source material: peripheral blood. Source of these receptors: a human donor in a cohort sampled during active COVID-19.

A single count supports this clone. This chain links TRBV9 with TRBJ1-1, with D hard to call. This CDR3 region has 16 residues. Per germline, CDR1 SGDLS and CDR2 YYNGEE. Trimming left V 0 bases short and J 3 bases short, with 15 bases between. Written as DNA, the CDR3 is TGTGCCAGCAGCGTAGTATACGCGGGGAATTACACTGAAGCTTTCTTT. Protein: CASSVVYAGNYTEAFF.

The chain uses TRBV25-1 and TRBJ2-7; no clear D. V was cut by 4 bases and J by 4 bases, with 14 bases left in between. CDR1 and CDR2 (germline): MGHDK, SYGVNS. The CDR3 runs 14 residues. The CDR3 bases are TGTGCCAGCAGTGCCCTCAGTGATCCGTACGAGCAGTACTTC. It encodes CASSALSDPYEQYF.

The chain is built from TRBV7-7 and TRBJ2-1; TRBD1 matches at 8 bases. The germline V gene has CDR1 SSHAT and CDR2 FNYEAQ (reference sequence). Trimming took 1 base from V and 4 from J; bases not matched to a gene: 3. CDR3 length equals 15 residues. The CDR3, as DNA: TGTGCCAGCAGCTTAGATAGGACAGGGTACAATGAGCAGTTCTTC. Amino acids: CASSLDRTGYNEQFF.

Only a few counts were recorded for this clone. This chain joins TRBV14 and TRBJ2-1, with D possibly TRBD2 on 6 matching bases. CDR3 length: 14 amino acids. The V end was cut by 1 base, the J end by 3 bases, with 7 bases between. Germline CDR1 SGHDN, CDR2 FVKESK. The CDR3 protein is CASSQGDFYNEQFF. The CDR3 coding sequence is TGTGCCAGCAGCCAAGGGGACTTCTACAATGAGCAGTTCTTC.

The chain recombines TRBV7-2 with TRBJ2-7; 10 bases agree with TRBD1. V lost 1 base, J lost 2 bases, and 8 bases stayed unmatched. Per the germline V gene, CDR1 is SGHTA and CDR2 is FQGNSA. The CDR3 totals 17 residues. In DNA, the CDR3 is TGTGCCAGCAGCTTAGAGTGGTCCGGGACAGGGGCCTACGAGCAGTACTTC. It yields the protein CASSLEWSGTGAYEQYF.

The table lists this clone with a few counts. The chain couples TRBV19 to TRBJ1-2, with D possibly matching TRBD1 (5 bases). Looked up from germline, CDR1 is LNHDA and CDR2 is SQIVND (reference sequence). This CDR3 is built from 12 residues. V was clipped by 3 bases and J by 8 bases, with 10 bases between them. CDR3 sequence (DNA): TGTGCCAGTAGTATTAACCAGGGAGGCTACACCTTC. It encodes CASSINQGGYTF.

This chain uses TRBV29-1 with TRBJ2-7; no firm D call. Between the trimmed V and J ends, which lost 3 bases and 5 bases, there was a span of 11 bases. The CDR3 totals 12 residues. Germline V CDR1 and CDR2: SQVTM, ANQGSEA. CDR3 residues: CSVDSPGDEQYF. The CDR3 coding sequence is TGCAGCGTTGACTCGCCGGGTGACGAGCAGTACTTC.

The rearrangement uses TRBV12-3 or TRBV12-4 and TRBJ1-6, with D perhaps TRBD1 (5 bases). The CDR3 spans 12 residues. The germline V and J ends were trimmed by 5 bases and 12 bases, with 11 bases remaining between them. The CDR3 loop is CASSTIGGPLHF. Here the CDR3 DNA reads TGTGCCAGCAGTACGATCGGGGGACCCCTCCACTTT.

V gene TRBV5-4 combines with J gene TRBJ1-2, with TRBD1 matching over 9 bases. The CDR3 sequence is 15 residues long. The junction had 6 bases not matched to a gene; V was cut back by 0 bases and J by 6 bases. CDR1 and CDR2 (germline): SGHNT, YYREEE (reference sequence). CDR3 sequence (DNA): TGTGCCAGCAGCTTGGAGGGACAGGGTAGTAATGGCTACACCTTC. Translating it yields CASSLEGQGSNGYTF. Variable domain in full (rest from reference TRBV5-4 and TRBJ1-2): ETGVTQSPTHLIKTRGQQVTLRCSSQSGHNTVSWYQQALGQGPQFIFQYYREEENGRGNFPPRFSGLQFPNYSSELNVNALELDDSALYLCASSLEGQGSNGYTFGSGTRLTVV.

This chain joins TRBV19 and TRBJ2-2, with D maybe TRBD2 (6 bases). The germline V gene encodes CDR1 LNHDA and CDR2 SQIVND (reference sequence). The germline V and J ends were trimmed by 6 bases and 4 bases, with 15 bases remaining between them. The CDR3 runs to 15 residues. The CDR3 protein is CASSMRGGFTGELFF. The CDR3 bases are TGTGCCAGTAGCATGCGGGGCGGTTTCACCGGGGAGCTGTTTTTT.

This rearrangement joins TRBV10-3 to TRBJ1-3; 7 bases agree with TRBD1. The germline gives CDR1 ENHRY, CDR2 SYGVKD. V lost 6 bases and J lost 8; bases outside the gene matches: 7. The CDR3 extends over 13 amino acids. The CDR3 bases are TGTGCCATCAGAGTAGGGGGCGATTACACCATATATTTT. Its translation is CAIRVGGDYTIYF.

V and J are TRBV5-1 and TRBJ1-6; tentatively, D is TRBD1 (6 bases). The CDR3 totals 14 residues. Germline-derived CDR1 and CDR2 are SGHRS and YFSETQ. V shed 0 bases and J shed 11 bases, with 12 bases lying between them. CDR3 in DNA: TGCGCCAGCAGCTTGGCCGGGAGGGGGGCACCCCTCCACTTT. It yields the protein CASSLAGRGAPLHF.

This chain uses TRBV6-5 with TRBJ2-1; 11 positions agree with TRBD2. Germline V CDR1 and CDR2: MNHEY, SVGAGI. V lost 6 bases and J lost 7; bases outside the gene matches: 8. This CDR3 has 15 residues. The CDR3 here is CASRIAGGPSNEQFF. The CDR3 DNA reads TGTGCCAGCAGGATAGCGGGGGGGCCGAGTAATGAGCAGTTCTTC.

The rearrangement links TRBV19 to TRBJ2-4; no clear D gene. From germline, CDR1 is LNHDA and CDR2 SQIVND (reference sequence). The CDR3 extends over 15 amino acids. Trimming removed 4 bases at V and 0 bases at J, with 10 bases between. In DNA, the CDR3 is TGTGCCAGTAGTAACCGACAACTAGCCAAAAACATTCAGTACTTC. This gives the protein CASSNRQLAKNIQYF.

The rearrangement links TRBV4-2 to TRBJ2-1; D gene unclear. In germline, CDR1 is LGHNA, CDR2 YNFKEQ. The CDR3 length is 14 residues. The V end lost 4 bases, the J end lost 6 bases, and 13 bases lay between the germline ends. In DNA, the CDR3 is TGTGCCAGCAGCCGTTCGGGTTCTGGCAATGAGCAGTTCTTC. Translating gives CASSRSGSGNEQFF.

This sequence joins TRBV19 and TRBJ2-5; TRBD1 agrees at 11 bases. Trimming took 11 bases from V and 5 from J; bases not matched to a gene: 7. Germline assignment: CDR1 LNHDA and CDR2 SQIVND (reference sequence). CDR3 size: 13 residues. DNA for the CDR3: TGTGCCGCAAAGGGACAGGGGGGGGAGACCCAGTACTTC. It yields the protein CAAKGQGGETQYF.

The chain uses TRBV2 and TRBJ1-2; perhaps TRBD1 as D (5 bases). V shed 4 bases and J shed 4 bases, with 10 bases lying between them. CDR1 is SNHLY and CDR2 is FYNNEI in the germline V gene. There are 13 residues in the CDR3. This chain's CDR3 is CASSGQGGYGYTF. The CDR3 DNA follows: TGTGCCAGCAGTGGCCAGGGCGGCTATGGCTACACCTTC.

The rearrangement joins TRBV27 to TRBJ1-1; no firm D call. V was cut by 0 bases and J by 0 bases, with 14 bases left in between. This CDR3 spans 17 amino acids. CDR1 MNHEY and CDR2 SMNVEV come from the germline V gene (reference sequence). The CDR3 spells CASSLSRGVLMNTEAFF. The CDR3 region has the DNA TGTGCCAGCAGTTTATCGCGCGGCGTTTTAATGAACACTGAAGCTTTCTTT.

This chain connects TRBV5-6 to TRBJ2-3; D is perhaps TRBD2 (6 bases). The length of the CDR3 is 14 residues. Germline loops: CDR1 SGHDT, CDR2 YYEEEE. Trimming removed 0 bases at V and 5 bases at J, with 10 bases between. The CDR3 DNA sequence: TGTGCCAGCAGCTTGGAGCGGGTGGGAGATACGCAGTATTTT. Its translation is CASSLERVGDTQYF.

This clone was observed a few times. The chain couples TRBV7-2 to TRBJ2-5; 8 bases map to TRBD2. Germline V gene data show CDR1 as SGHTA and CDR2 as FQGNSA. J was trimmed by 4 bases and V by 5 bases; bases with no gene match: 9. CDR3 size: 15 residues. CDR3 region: CASSPRGSGVETQYF. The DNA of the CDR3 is TGTGCCAGCAGCCCCCGGGGTAGCGGGGTAGAGACCCAGTACTTC.

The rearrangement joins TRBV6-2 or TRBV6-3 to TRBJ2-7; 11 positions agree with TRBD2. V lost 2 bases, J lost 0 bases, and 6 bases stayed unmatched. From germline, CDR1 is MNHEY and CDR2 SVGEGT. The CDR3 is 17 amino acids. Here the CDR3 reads CASSYGRTSGYSYEQYF. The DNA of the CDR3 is TGTGCCAGCAGTTACGGAAGGACTAGCGGGTACTCCTACGAGCAGTACTTC.

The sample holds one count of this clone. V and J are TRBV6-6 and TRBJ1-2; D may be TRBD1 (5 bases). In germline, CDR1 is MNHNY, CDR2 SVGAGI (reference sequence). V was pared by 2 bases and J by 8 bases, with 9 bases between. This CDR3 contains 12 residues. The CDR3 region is CASSYQTAGYTF. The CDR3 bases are TGTGCCAGCAGTTACCAGACAGCGGGCTACACCTTC.

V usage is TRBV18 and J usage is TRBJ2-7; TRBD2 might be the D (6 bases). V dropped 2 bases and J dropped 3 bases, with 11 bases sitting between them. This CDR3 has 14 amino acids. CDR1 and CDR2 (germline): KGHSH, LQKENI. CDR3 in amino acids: CASSPRREDYEQYF. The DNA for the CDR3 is TGTGCCAGCTCACCAAGGAGGGAAGACTACGAGCAGTACTTC.

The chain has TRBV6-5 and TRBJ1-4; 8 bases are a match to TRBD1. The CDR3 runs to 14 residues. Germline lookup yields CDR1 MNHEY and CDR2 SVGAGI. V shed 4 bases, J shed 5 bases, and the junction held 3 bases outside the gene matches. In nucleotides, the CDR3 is TGTGCCAGCAGTTTTGACAGGGGCAATGAAAAACTGTTTTTT. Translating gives CASSFDRGNEKLFF.

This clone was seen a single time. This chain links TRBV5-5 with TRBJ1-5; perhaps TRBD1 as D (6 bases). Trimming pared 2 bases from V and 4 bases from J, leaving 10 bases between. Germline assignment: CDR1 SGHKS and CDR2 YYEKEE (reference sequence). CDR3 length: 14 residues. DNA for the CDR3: TGTGCCAGCAGCTTTCGCCAGGGGAATCAGCCCCAGCATTTT. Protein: CASSFRQGNQPQHF.